This T cell receptor (beta chain) was sequenced for a study of intratumoral heterogeneity in liver cancer. In the study overall: In the full cohort of around 13 patients, the median age was approximately 63 years and the majority of patients were male. The study combined RNA-seq, DNA sequencing, TCR-seq and SNP array data from multiple regions of hepatocellular carcinoma specimens to study intratumor heterogeneity. A total of some 73 multiregional samples from about 15 HCC patients, consisting of 45 to 55 tumoral and some 20 adjacent nontumoral regions, were included in the overall cohort. Here is what the overall study found, with its caveats: The authors noted a relatively low number of patients and under-sampled tumor-infiltrating lymphocyte representation as limitations.

This clone is identified as large (0.1 to 1%). The clone's antigen remains unknown. The record has no base qualities; no much larger clone is one base away. Every patient had early-stage hepatocellular carcinoma and went to surgical resection without receiving any prior therapy. The sampled areas showed no macroscopic signs of necrosis or hemorrhage. In two patients, TCR sequencing (ImmunoSeq) was performed on multiple regions. Frozen resection tissue samples were collected at a distance of at least 1 cm from each other. Samples labelled N came from nontumoral liver tissue adjacent to the tumor. Genomic DNA was isolated from bulk tissue with the DNeasy blood and tissue kit. The immunoSEQ assay was used to sequence TCR beta chain CDR3 regions from genomic DNA. Rearranged VDJ segments were amplified with primers annealing to V and J segments. For the original study's pipeline: The ImmunoSeq Analyzer software was used to calculate clonality and richness metrics. Fisher's exact test, supplemented by a beta-binomial method for added stringency, was applied to identify differentially abundant clones between regions. TCRdb's version of the immuneACCESS table is confined to in-frame rearrangements and falls short of the full clone set. An unresolved V gene accounts for under half of the shortfall where checked; the remainder is of unknown origin. The V and J calls and clone size come from that table; D and trimming were worked out from the DNA. The sample records around 5,400 clones, around 68% of which are singletons. Clones ranked in the top ten supply around a fifth of the sample.

CDR1 and CDR2, per the germline V gene, are SNHLY and FYNNEI. Counted from cysteine to phenylalanine, this CDR3 has 14 amino acids. The read is trimmed to its CDR3 DNA, 42 bases read in frame from base 1. The trim is 7 bases for V and 8 bases for J, with a gap of 15 bases between the germline ends. The sequencing used tumor-adjacent normal tissue, collected before any cancer treatment. The receptor chain draws on TRBV2 and TRBJ1-6; a weak D assignment points to TRBD1 (5 bases agree). The TCR sequence derives from a man between 65 and 80 years old with hepatocellular carcinoma. The sequence in DNA is TGTGCCAGCAAAATGGACATAGGTGATTCACCCCTCCACTTT. This sequence encodes CASKMDIGDSPLHF.